This T cell receptor (beta chain) was observed in a study of T cell responses to AZD1222 COVID-19 vaccine (dated by TCRdb to about 2021). Background on the whole study: A total of 240 or so trial participants underwent TCR sequencing, of whom roughly 210 had received two doses of AZD1222 and 26 had received two doses of the MenACWY control vaccine. Trial participants were enrolled by age into subgroups of 18-55, 56-69 and 70-plus years, and about 150, 27 and 61 TCR-sequenced participants, respectively, were included in these subgroups. Overall results and qualifications from the work: Participants were mostly white British and included more females than males, and it was suggested by the authors that clonal diversity may have been underestimated. After two AZD1222 doses, spike-specific TCR breadth and depth were significantly higher than at day 0 and than in MenACWY recipients. The 56-69-year group was small, and its depth increase did not reach significance, likely because of low power. Because no samples from the day 14 peak response were available, repertoires could be characterized only after the peak T cell response. Conclusions about previously exposed vaccinees were limited because only six AZD1222 recipients were SARS-CoV-2 seropositive at baseline. Nearly half of unique spike-specific TCRs reportedly recognized epitopes outside regions mutated in the B.1.351 and B.1.1.7 variants. The whole spike protein was spanned by vaccine-associated CD4 TCRs, and dominant responses were seen in regions 160-218 and 743-854.

This sample's time point label indicates: about 28 days (+/-7) after the second vaccine dose. AZD1222 recipients with second doses at about 4 weeks or about 12 weeks were pooled, because spike-specific TCR depth and breadth did not differ between schedules. Vaccinee samples came from UK trials COV001 and COV002, including a single-blind randomized controlled phase 2/3 trial of AZD1222 (ChAdOx1 nCoV-19) in healthy adults. For TCRbeta chain sequencing, PBMC samples were collected from trial participants at day 0 and at day 28 after the second dose. On this clone itself: No cognate antigen has been identified for it. The sample holds no much larger clone one base away, and base qualities are not on file.

The CDR3 regions of human TCRbeta chains were subjected to immunosequencing. Under the source paper's analysis protocol: Repertoire TCRs were checked for matches against a reference library of SARS-CoV-2-specific TCRs that had been generated using the MIRA antigen-specificity platform. Breadth meant the fraction of unique TCRs that were SARS-CoV-2-associated, whereas depth meant the fraction of total T cells that were SARS-CoV-2-associated. Each spike-specific TCR was assigned to its reactive spike region and to a CD4 or CD8 class using the MIRA data. Log10-transformed breadth and depth values were compared by one-way ANOVA with Sidak's multiple comparisons tests. TCRdb's version of the immuneACCESS table is confined to in-frame rearrangements and falls short of the full clone set. An unresolved V gene accounts for under half of the shortfall where checked; the remainder is of unknown origin. The V and J calls and clone size were taken over from that table, and D and trimming were inferred from the DNA. For this sample the table gives more than 90,000 clones, of which about 90% were detected only once. The ten most abundant clones make up roughly a tenth of the sample.

V trim: 5 bases; J trim: 4 bases; unmatched bases: 10. The CDR3 sequence holds 15 residues, the cysteine and phenylalanine included. Here the CDR3 DNA is all that survives: 45 bases in frame from base 1. The germline V gene yields SGHVS for CDR1 and FNYEAQ for CDR2. The chain was built from TRBV7-6 and TRBJ1-1; TRBD1 agrees with 7 junctional bases. The TCR sequence derives from an adult who received the AZD1222 COVID-19 vaccine. Sequences were derived from peripheral blood, sampled 28 days after the second AZD1222 dose. The DNA sequence reads TGTGCCAGCAGCCCATCACAGGGGAAAGGCACTGAAGCTTTCTTT. This yields the protein CASSPSQGKGTEAFF.